What follows are 30 T cell receptor beta chains derived from one specimen sequenced in a study of CD4+ T cells in melanoma (dated 2022 in TCRdb). The library was made by the immunoSEQ multiplex PCR assay. TCRdb took this table from immuneACCESS and kept in-frame rearrangements with V and J called. Such tables lack part of the clones; where checked against another copy, unresolved V genes explain under half of the gap, and the rest is unexplained. This sample has some 120,000 clones in its table, and 92% of those were observed once. In total, the top ten clones hold roughly 3.3% of the sample. Sequenced sample: peripheral blood. The receptors stem from a human donor with melanoma.

This clone was observed a single time. The chain's CDR3 is CAREPWGDEQFF. The CDR3, as DNA: TGTGCCAGGGAACCGTGGGGAGATGAGCAGTTCTTC. The V and J genes are TRBV2 and TRBJ2-1, with D possibly TRBD2 on 5 matching bases. Trimming removed 9 bases at V and 8 bases at J, with 14 bases between. This CDR3 region has 12 residues. Germline CDR1 and CDR2: SNHLY and FYNNEI. Using reference TRBV2 and TRBJ2-1 for the parts outside the CDR3, the full variable domain is EPEVTQTPSHQVTQMGQEVILRCVPISNHLYFYWYRQILGQKVEFLVSFYNNEISEKSEIFDDQFSVERPDGSNFTLKIRSTKLEDSAMYFCAREPWGDEQFFGPGTRLTVL.

The J gene is TRBJ2-1, the V gene TRBV13, with TRBD2 identical over 7 bases. From germline, CDR1 is PRHDT and CDR2 FYEKMQ (reference sequence). The CDR3 consists of 16 residues. V gave up 5 bases and J gave up 7 bases; unmatched junction bases: 14. CDR3 protein: CASSPRSREFRNEQFF. CDR3 nucleotides: TGTGCCAGCAGCCCTCGCTCGCGGGAGTTCCGGAATGAGCAGTTCTTC.

This sequence joins TRBV5-5 and TRBJ2-5, with D tentatively TRBD1 (6 bases). Germline V lookup: CDR1 SGHKS, CDR2 YYEKEE (reference sequence). The CDR3 totals 15 residues. Trimming pared 1 base from V and 1 base from J, leaving 11 bases between. CDR3 residues: CASSLLAGAQETQYF. CDR3 DNA: TGTGCCAGCAGCTTGTTAGCAGGGGCCCAAGAGACCCAGTACTTC.

This chain connects TRBV28 to TRBJ2-1, with D possibly matching TRBD1 (6 bases). The CDR3 contains 12 residues. V dropped 8 bases and J dropped 8 bases, with 13 bases sitting between them. Germline V CDR1 and CDR2: MDHEN, SYDVKM. CDR3 residues: CASRQVTDEQFF. The CDR3 DNA follows: TGTGCCAGCCGACAGGTTACGGATGAGCAGTTCTTC.

This sequence joins TRBV5-4 and TRBJ2-3, with D tentatively TRBD1 or TRBD2 (5 bases each). Germline V lookup: CDR1 SGHNT, CDR2 YYREEE (reference sequence). V was shortened by 3 bases and J by 2 bases, with 10 bases between the two germline ends. The CDR3 runs to 14 residues. The CDR3 coding sequence is TGTGCCAGCAGCTGGGACCAATACACAGATACGCAGTATTTT. It codes for CASSWDQYTDTQYF.

The chain links TRBV5-4 to TRBJ2-7, with D tentatively TRBD1 (6 bases). V dropped 4 bases and J dropped 1 base, with 12 bases sitting between them. This CDR3 contains 14 residues. Germline CDR1 reads SGHNT; CDR2 reads YYREEE (reference sequence). In nucleotides, the CDR3 is TGTGCCAGCAGCCATACCGGACAGTCCTACGAGCAGTACTTC. Translated: CASSHTGQSYEQYF.

The rearrangement uses TRBV5-4 and TRBJ2-4; 10 bases line up with TRBD2. V was clipped by 6 bases and J by 8 bases; unmatched bases: 8. Germline V gene data show CDR1 as SGHNT and CDR2 as YYREEE (reference sequence). This CDR3 is built from 14 residues. The CDR3 loop reads CASKAGGESDIQYF. DNA for the CDR3: TGTGCCAGCAAAGCGGGGGGGGAAAGCGACATTCAGTACTTC.

The gene calls are TRBV27 and TRBJ1-2; D gene uncertain. V lost 8 bases, J lost 1 base, and 14 bases lay in between. CDR3 length: 14 amino acids. From germline, CDR1 is MNHEY and CDR2 SMNVEV (reference sequence). The CDR3 sequence: CASYPAGGNYGYTF. In DNA form, the CDR3 reads TGTGCCAGCTACCCCGCGGGTGGTAACTATGGCTACACCTTC.

The CDR3 loop reads CASSIEGAGTQYF. The CDR3 DNA follows: TGTGCCAGTAGTATAGAGGGGGCCGGGACCCAGTACTTC. This chain joins TRBV19 and TRBJ2-5; maybe TRBD1 (6 bases). V lost 0 bases, J lost 7 bases, and 9 bases lay in between. Germline V CDR1 and CDR2: LNHDA, SQIVND (reference sequence). This CDR3 has 13 amino acids.

This chain uses TRBV14 with TRBJ2-1; D unresolved. Germline loops: CDR1 SGHDN, CDR2 FVKESK. The CDR3 has 16 residues. The V end was cut by 0 bases, the J end by 2 bases, with 11 bases between. The CDR3 region has the DNA TGTGCCAGCAGCCAAGAATTGGGGTATACCTACAATGAGCAGTTCTTC. This encodes CASSQELGYTYNEQFF.

Turning to this clone: Other DNA variants within this sample encode the same CDR3. The chain has TRBV18 and TRBJ1-5; D unresolved. The germline gives CDR1 KGHSH, CDR2 LQKENI. The CDR3 extends over 13 amino acids. V was shortened by 1 base and J by 1 base, with 2 bases between the two germline ends. The CDR3 protein is CASSPQSNQPQHF. As DNA, the CDR3 is TGTGCCAGCTCACCACAGAGCAATCAGCCCCAGCATTTT.

The J gene is TRBJ2-5, the V gene TRBV20-1; D may be TRBD2 (6 bases). The CDR3 length is 11 residues. Per germline, CDR1 DFQATT and CDR2 SNEGSKA (reference sequence). Deletions cut 1 base from V and 11 bases from J, with 11 bases between. The CDR3 sequence: CSARGASEQYF. CDR3 nucleotide sequence: TGCAGTGCTAGAGGAGCTAGCGAACAGTACTTC.

The rearrangement links TRBV18 to TRBJ1-4, with no clear D. Germline values: CDR1 KGHSH, CDR2 LQKENI. The V and J ends lost 3 bases and 6 bases respectively, with 11 bases between them. The CDR3 is 14 amino acids. As DNA, the CDR3 is TGTGCCAGCTCACCCGAGACGGCGGATGAAAAACTGTTTTTT. It yields the protein CASSPETADEKLFF.

This rearrangement joins TRBV11-3 to TRBJ2-2; D is possibly TRBD1 (6 bases). The CDR3 is 15 amino acids. Germline V lookup: CDR1 SGHNT, CDR2 YENEEA. V was pared by 0 bases and J by 7 bases, with 12 bases between. In DNA form, the CDR3 reads TGTGCCAGCAGCTTAGACAGGGGTAGTGTCGGGGAGCTGTTTTTT. Protein: CASSLDRGSVGELFF.

The rearrangement links TRBV19 to TRBJ2-5; D could derive from TRBD1 or TRBD2 (5 bases each). This CDR3 comprises 13 residues. In germline, CDR1 is LNHDA, CDR2 SQIVND (reference sequence). V lost 5 bases, J lost 4 bases, and 11 bases lay in between. CDR3 region: CASSSQRGETQYF. As DNA, the CDR3 is TGTGCCAGTAGTTCGCAGAGGGGAGAGACCCAGTACTTC.

This clone was seen once. The chain joins TRBV5-6 to TRBJ2-5; TRBD2 matches at 15 bases. The V and J ends lost 4 bases and 5 bases, in that order; junction bases with no gene match: 9. Germline assignment: CDR1 SGHDT and CDR2 YYEEEE. The length of the CDR3 is 17 residues. CDR3 sequence (DNA): TGTGCCAGCAGCAAAGGACTAGCGGGGGGGTTAGGGGAGACCCAGTACTTC. The encoded protein is CASSKGLAGGLGETQYF. Using reference TRBV5-6 and TRBJ2-5 for the parts outside the CDR3, the full variable domain is DAGVTQSPTHLIKTRGQQVTLRCSPKSGHDTVSWYQQALGQGPQFIFQYYEEEERQRGNFPDRFSGHQFPNYSSELNVNALLLGDSALYLCASSKGLAGGLGETQYFGPGTRLLVL.

Regarding this clone: The sample carries other DNA sequences with the same CDR3. The V call is TRBV7-2, the J call TRBJ2-7, with 8 bases identical to TRBD2. This CDR3 is built from 15 residues. Germline loops: CDR1 SGHTA, CDR2 FQGNSA. After removal of 1 base from V and 0 bases from J, the junction contained 2 bases not matched to a gene. The CDR3 is CASSLVSGSSYEQYF. CDR3 sequence (DNA): TGTGCCAGCAGCTTAGTCAGCGGGAGCTCCTACGAGCAGTACTTC.

The chain joins TRBV11-1 to TRBJ2-7, with a tentative D call TRBD1 (5 bases). The V gene lost 2 bases and the J gene lost 1 base, with 15 bases spanning the gap. This CDR3 region has 16 residues. The germline CDR1 and CDR2 sequences are SGHAT and FQDESV (reference sequence). Written as DNA, the CDR3 is TGTGCCAGCAGCTTAACAGGTAAAGGAGCTTCCTACGAGCAGTACTTC. The encoded protein is CASSLTGKGASYEQYF.

The table lists this clone with a count of one. This sequence joins TRBV7-9 and TRBJ2-7; the match to TRBD1 covers 11 bases. This CDR3 contains 14 residues. Germline-derived CDR1 and CDR2 are SEHNR and FQNEAQ (reference sequence). V trimming: 2 bases; J trimming: 7 bases; junction bases outside the gene matches: 4. CDR3 sequence (DNA): TGTGCCAGCAGCTTAAGCGGGACAGGGGGGGAGCAGTACTTC. Amino acid sequence: CASSLSGTGGEQYF.

The rearrangement joins TRBV7-9 to TRBJ2-5; 7 bases match TRBD2. V dropped 0 bases and J dropped 4; count of bases not matched to a gene: 5. Germline V gives CDR1 SEHNR, CDR2 FQNEAQ (reference sequence). There are 15 residues in the CDR3. CDR3 sequence reads: CASSLARLARETQYF. DNA for the CDR3: TGTGCCAGCAGCTTAGCTAGACTAGCACGAGAGACCCAGTACTTC.

V and J are TRBV28 and TRBJ1-2, with no clear D. The CDR3 has 12 residues. CDR1 and CDR2 (germline): MDHEN, SYDVKM. The V and J ends lost 1 base and 8 bases respectively, with 8 bases between them. In DNA, the CDR3 is TGTGCCAGCAGTTTATCCCTGAGCGGCTACACCTTC. This sequence encodes CASSLSLSGYTF.

The CDR3 spells CASSSWTSGTSTDTQYF. DNA for the CDR3: TGTGCCAGCAGTTCATGGACTAGCGGGACTAGCACAGATACGCAGTATTTT. The J gene is TRBJ2-3, the V gene TRBV25-1, with 12 nucleotides matching TRBD2. This CDR3 region has 17 residues. V dropped 5 bases and J dropped 0; count of bases not matched to a gene: 6. Germline assignment: CDR1 MGHDK and CDR2 SYGVNS.

The rearrangement uses TRBV19 and TRBJ2-3; 10 bases fit TRBD2. Germline trimming cut 4 bases from V and 5 bases from J; bases unmatched to any gene: 6. CDR3 length equals 15 residues. The germline CDR1 and CDR2 sequences are LNHDA and SQIVND (reference sequence). The CDR3: CASSTSGGFGDTQYF. The CDR3 nucleotides are TGTGCCAGTAGTACTAGCGGGGGCTTCGGAGATACGCAGTATTTT.

The chain carries TRBV18 and TRBJ2-5; unclear D gene. The V and J ends lost 5 bases and 0 bases respectively, with 4 bases between them. The germline gives CDR1 KGHSH, CDR2 LQKENI. The CDR3 sequence is 12 residues long. CDR3 DNA: TGTGCCAGCTCAGAGTACCAAGAGACCCAGTACTTC. It codes for CASSEYQETQYF. Variable domain in full (rest from reference TRBV18 and TRBJ2-5): NAGVMQNPRHLVRRRGQEARLRCSPMKGHSHVYWYRQLPEEGLKFMVYLQKENIIDESGMPKERFSAEFPKEGPSILRIQQVVRGDSAAYFCASSEYQETQYFGPGTRLLVL.

The genes are TRBV6-5 and TRBJ2-3; D tentatively fits TRBD1 or TRBD2 (5 bases each). Germline CDR1 MNHEY, CDR2 SVGAGI. This CDR3 has 15 amino acids. Trimming left V 5 bases short and J 3 bases short, with 15 bases between. The CDR3 DNA follows: TGTGCCAGCAGTCGACGGGGCCTTACTACAGATACGCAGTATTTT. It translates to CASSRRGLTTDTQYF.

The chain joins TRBV7-3 to TRBJ1-2, with 10 bases matching TRBD1. CDR1 is SGHTA and CDR2 is FQGTGA in the germline V gene. With 5 bases clipped from V and 4 bases from J, the junction kept 7 bases outside the gene matches. The CDR3 is 15 amino acids. CDR3: CASSPGQGQIYGYTF. CDR3 bases: TGTGCCAGCAGCCCGGGACAGGGGCAAATCTATGGCTACACCTTC.

The sample holds one count of this clone. V and J are TRBV6-4 and TRBJ1-1; 8 bases line up with TRBD1. The V gene's germline CDR1 is MRHNA and CDR2 SNTAGT. Unmatched junction bases numbered 12, after V lost 3 bases and J lost 0 bases. The CDR3 is 18 residues long. Here the CDR3 DNA reads TGTGCCAGCAGTGAGGGAGCCAGGGGGCTACGGATGAACACTGAAGCTTTCTTT. Protein sequence: CASSEGARGLRMNTEAFF.

The V call is TRBV4-2, the J call TRBJ2-7, with TRBD1 identical over 10 bases. Unmatched junction bases numbered 11, after V lost 6 bases and J lost 3 bases. This CDR3 spans 16 amino acids. The germline CDR1 and CDR2 sequences are LGHNA and YNFKEQ. CDR3 coding DNA: TGTGCCAGCAGACTGACACCGGGACAGGGGTACTACGAGCAGTACTTC. The encoded protein is CASRLTPGQGYYEQYF.

This chain links TRBV29-1 with TRBJ2-7; TRBD1 agrees at 9 bases. The CDR3 is 12 amino acids. In germline, CDR1 is SQVTM, CDR2 ANQGSEA. V shed 6 bases and J 4 bases; nucleotides not matched to a gene: 4. The CDR3 DNA reads as TGCAGCGTGTCCGGGACAGGGTACGAGCAGTACTTC. It specifies CSVSGTGYEQYF.

This sequence joins TRBV19 and TRBJ1-4; D might be TRBD1 (5 bases). The germline CDR1 and CDR2 sequences are LNHDA and SQIVND (reference sequence). V was cut by 9 bases and J by 0 bases, with 11 bases left in between. This CDR3 contains 14 residues. This CDR3 is CASRGAATNEKLFF. The CDR3 region has the DNA TGTGCCAGCAGAGGGGCAGCAACTAATGAAAAACTGTTTTTT.